This record concerns one T cell receptor (beta chain) sequence. This sample is part of a study of glioma-infiltrating T cells after dendritic cell vaccination. Study as a whole: Three intradermal dendritic cell vaccine injections were given every two weeks.

Time point of the sample: after dendritic cell vaccination, including at tumor progression/relapse. Selection required adequate fresh-frozen tumor tissue plus more than two years' survival data. No glioblastoma patient carried an isocitrate dehydrogenase mutation. Here immunoSEQ multiplex PCR was the method, and the copy in TCRdb shows in-frame clones only, minus some. The sample comprises some 78,000 clones, 85% of which are singletons, and over 6.5% rests with the top ten. The receptor's source is a human donor with glioblastoma. This sample comprised blood, obtained after dendritic cell vaccination.

Here the CDR3 DNA reads TGTGCCAGCAGCAGCTATGGACAGGGGGTCCAAGAGACCCAGTACTTC. This sequence encodes CASSSYGQGVQETQYF. The V and J genes are TRBV11-3 and TRBJ2-5; 10 bases agree with TRBD1. V lost 5 bases to trimming and J lost 1 base; unmatched junction nucleotides: 7. Per the germline V gene, CDR1 is SGHNT and CDR2 is YENEEA. The CDR3 is 16 amino acids.